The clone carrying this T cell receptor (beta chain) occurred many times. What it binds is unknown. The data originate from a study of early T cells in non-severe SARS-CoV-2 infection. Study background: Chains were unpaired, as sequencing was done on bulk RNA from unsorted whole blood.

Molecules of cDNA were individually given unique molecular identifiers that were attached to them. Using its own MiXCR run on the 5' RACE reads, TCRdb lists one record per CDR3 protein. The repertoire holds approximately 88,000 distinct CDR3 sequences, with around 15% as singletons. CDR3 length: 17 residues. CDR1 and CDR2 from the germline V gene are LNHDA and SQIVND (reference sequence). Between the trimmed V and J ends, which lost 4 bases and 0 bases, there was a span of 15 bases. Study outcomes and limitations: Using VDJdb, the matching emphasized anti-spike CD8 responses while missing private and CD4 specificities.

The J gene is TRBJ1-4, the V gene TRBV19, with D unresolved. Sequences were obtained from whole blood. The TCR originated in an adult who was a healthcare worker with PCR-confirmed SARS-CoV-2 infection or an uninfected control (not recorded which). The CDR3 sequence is CASSTPGEESTNEKLFF. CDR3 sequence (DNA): TGTGCCAGTAGTACCCCCGGGGAAGAATCAACTAATGAAAAACTGTTTTTT.